A selection of T cell receptor beta chains follows, all from one sample in a study of blood T cell repertoires in COVID-19. Clones were read by immunoSEQ multiplex PCR, and TCRdb kept only the in-frame ones, dropping some. The sample has roughly 210,000 clones, 88% seen once. Sequenced: peripheral blood. Receptor source: a man aged 70 or older with acute or convalescent COVID-19. Both conserved end residues are part of each CDR3. A D gene is named only where the DNA matches it firmly. Size is omitted from some rows. Given values are once, few, many or a class for expanded clones.

D	size	V	J	CDR3	DNA
.	.	TRBV18	TRBJ2-2	CASSPTAGNTGELFF	TGTGCCAGCTCACCAACGGCAGGGAACACCGGGGAGCTGTTTTTT
TRBD1	.	TRBV25-1	TRBJ2-3	CASSEKGAGGSDTQYF	TGTGCCAGCAGTGAAAAGGGAGCAGGGGGCTCAGATACGCAGTATTTT
TRBD2	.	TRBV2	TRBJ2-2	CASIAGGGTGELFF	TGTGCCAGTATAGCGGGAGGTGGCACCGGGGAGCTGTTTTTT
TRBD1	.	TRBV10-3	TRBJ2-7	CAISQSGGREQYF	TGTGCCATCAGCCAGTCAGGGGGCCGCGAGCAGTACTTC
.	.	TRBV9	TRBJ2-7	CASSVAVGSHEQYF	TGTGCCAGCAGCGTAGCCGTCGGGAGCCACGAGCAGTACTTC
TRBD2	.	TRBV27	TRBJ2-1	CASSPRGTSGRGWQFF	TGTGCCAGCAGTCCCCGCGGGACTAGCGGGAGGGGTTGGCAGTTCTTC
TRBD2	.	TRBV4-3	TRBJ2-7	CASSLGLAGTYEQYF	TGCGCCAGCAGCCTCGGACTAGCGGGAACCTACGAGCAGTACTTC
TRBD2	.	TRBV3-1/TRBV3-2	TRBJ2-1	CASSHLTRGDYNEQFF	TGTGCCAGCAGCCATTTGACCCGGGGGGACTACAATGAGCAGTTCTTC
.	.	TRBV7-9	TRBJ2-2	CASSVQYTGELFF	TGTGCCAGCAGCGTCCAGTACACCGGGGAGCTGTTTTTT
.	once	TRBV7-9	TRBJ1-1	CASSSGTEAFF	TGTGCCAGCAGCAGCGGGACTGAAGCTTTCTTT
TRBD1	.	TRBV5-6	TRBJ1-2	CASSLGTGGVYGYTF	TGTGCCAGCAGCTTGGGGACAGGGGGAGTTTATGGCTACACCTTC
TRBD1	.	TRBV6-2/TRBV6-3	TRBJ1-5	CASSPPRDRVRQPQHF	TGTGCCAGCAGCCCCCCCCGGGACAGGGTAAGGCAGCCCCAGCATTTT
.	.	TRBV5-1	TRBJ2-4	CASSLGGSAKNIQYF	TGCGCCAGCAGCTTGGGCGGTTCAGCCAAAAACATTCAGTACTTC
TRBD1	.	TRBV5-1	TRBJ1-2	CASSLGDRDGYTF	TGCGCCAGCAGCTTGGGGGACAGGGATGGCTACACCTTC
TRBD2	.	TRBV6-5	TRBJ2-7	CASSYGGLVRGEQYF	TGTGCCAGCAGTTACGGGGGACTAGTACGGGGGGAGCAGTACTTC
.	.	TRBV5-6	TRBJ1-1	CASSISRRGEAFF	TGTGCCAGCAGCATTTCGCGTCGGGGTGAAGCTTTCTTT
TRBD2	.	TRBV27	TRBJ2-1	CASSFLVTSRSSYNEQFF	TGTGCCAGCAGTTTCCTGGTGACTAGCAGAAGCTCCTACAATGAGCAGTTCTTC
TRBD1	few	TRBV6-1	TRBJ1-2	CASSEEGQGAYGYTF	TGTGCCAGCAGTGAAGAGGGACAGGGGGCCTATGGCTACACCTTC
TRBD1	.	TRBV3-1/TRBV3-2	TRBJ2-1	CASSQEGTGIFEQFF	TGTGCCAGCAGCCAAGAGGGGACAGGGATTTTTGAGCAGTTCTTC
.	.	TRBV6-1	TRBJ2-2	CASSDDIPTGELFF	TGTGCCAGCAGTGACGACATACCCACCGGGGAGCTGTTTTTT
TRBD2	.	TRBV15	TRBJ2-1	CATSRAAGTSGREYNEQFF	TGTGCCACCAGCAGAGCCGCCGGGACTAGCGGGAGGGAATACAATGAGCAGTTCTTC
TRBD1	.	TRBV7-2	TRBJ2-2	CASSFSRTGNTGELFF	TGTGCCAGCAGCTTTTCTCGGACAGGGAACACCGGGGAGCTGTTTTTT
.	few	TRBV11-3	TRBJ1-1	CASSLQANTEAFF	TGTGCCAGCAGCTTACAGGCGAACACTGAAGCTTTCTTT
.	.	TRBV5-3	TRBJ1-5	CARSYHSNQPQHF	TGTGCCAGAAGCTATCATAGCAATCAGCCCCAGCATTTT
.	few	TRBV19	TRBJ2-1	CASSMRANEQFF	TGTGCCAGTAGTATGAGGGCCAATGAGCAGTTCTTC
.	.	TRBV29-1	TRBJ2-1	CSVVKGMNEQFF	TGCAGCGTTGTAAAGGGGATGAATGAGCAGTTCTTC
TRBD2	.	TRBV7-6	TRBJ2-7	CASSLAAGGSYEQYF	TGTGCCAGCAGCTTAGCGGCGGGGGGGTCCTACGAGCAGTACTTC
.	.	TRBV3-1/TRBV3-2	TRBJ2-5	CASSHPREWTQYF	TGTGCCAGCAGCCACCCCAGGGAATGGACCCAGTACTTC
TRBD1	.	TRBV10-3	TRBJ1-2	CAISESRGQVYGYTF	TGTGCCATCAGTGAGTCAAGGGGGCAGGTCTATGGCTACACCTTC
.	.	TRBV15	TRBJ1-1	CATSRSRDKGMNTEAFF	TGTGCCACCAGCAGATCCCGGGACAAAGGAATGAACACTGAAGCTTTCTTT
TRBD1	.	TRBV7-2	TRBJ2-5	CASSPFSRGTGQETQYF	TGTGCCAGCAGCCCCTTCAGCCGGGGGACAGGCCAAGAGACCCAGTACTTC
TRBD2	.	TRBV4-2	TRBJ2-1	CASSQASGVYNEQFF	TGTGCCAGCAGCCAAGCTAGCGGGGTTTACAATGAGCAGTTCTTC
TRBD1	few	TRBV6-2/TRBV6-3	TRBJ1-5	CASSSTQGLVFGIQPQHF	TGTGCCAGCAGTTCCACACAGGGGTTGGTTTTTGGAATTCAGCCCCAGCATTTT
.	few	TRBV27	TRBJ1-1	CASSLLQWGSAFF	TGTGCCAGCAGTTTACTCCAATGGGGCTCAGCTTTCTTT
TRBD2	.	TRBV6-6	TRBJ2-5	CASSLRLAGETQYF	TGTGCCAGCAGCCTGCGACTAGCGGGAGAGACCCAGTACTTC
TRBD1	.	TRBV5-1	TRBJ2-7	CASSLPGQGAGEQYF	TGCGCCAGCAGCTTGCCGGGACAGGGGGCAGGTGAGCAGTACTTC